The present entry profiles one T cell receptor (beta chain) with its context. Libraries were prepared by immunoSEQ multiplex PCR; TCRdb keeps only in-frame clonotypes and omits some of them. The sample yields about 8,300 clones, 70% to 90% seen once. The data stem from a study of lymphopenia after photon versus proton radiotherapy. CDR3 size: 17 residues. In germline, CDR1 is SGHRS, CDR2 YFSETQ. The V and J ends lost 4 bases and 6 bases respectively, with 25 bases between them. V gene TRBV5-1 combines with J gene TRBJ1-2; D is uncertain. This clonotype was sampled from a man older than 75 with cholangiocarcinoma. The sample consisted of peripheral blood, taken from a patient treated with photon-based radiotherapy. CDR3 residues: CASSLGFLRLAWDGYTF. CDR3 bases: TGCGCCAGCAGCCTCGGTTTTTTGAGGTTGGCATGGGATGGCTACACCTTC.